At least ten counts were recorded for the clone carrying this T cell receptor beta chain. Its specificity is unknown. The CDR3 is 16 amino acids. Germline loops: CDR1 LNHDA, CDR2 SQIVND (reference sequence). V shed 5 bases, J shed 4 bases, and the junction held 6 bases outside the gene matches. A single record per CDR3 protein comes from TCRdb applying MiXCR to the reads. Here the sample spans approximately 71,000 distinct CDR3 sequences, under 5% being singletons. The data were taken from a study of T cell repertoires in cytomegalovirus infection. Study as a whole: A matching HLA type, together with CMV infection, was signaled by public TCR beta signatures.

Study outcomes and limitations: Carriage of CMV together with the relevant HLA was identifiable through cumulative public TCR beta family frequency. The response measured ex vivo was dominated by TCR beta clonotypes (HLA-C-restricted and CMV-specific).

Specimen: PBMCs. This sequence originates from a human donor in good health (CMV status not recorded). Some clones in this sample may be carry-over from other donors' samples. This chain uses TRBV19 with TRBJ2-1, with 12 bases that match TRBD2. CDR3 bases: TGTGCCAGTAGTCCCGGGACTAGCGGGCCTTACAATGAGCAGTTCTTC. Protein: CASSPGTSGPYNEQFF.